What follows are 9 T cell receptor beta chains derived from one specimen sequenced in a study of cytomegalovirus exposure and HLA in healthy donors. The PCR used 60 Vbeta and 13 Jbeta primers. Clones were sequenced by immunoSEQ multiplex PCR, and TCRdb holds only the in-frame ones, with some missing. The sample has under 200,000 clones, 85% seen once. Source material: PBMCs. The receptors were sampled from a man aged 25 to 40 in good health and CMV-seropositive.

The rearrangement links TRBV6-5 to TRBJ2-1; TRBD2 agrees at 13 bases. Germline CDR1 MNHEY, CDR2 SVGAGI. J lost 8 bases, V lost 5 bases, and 3 bases had no gene match. This CDR3 has 14 amino acids. The CDR3 spells CASSRTSGSYEQFF. DNA of the CDR3: TGTGCCAGCAGTCGGACTAGCGGGAGCTATGAGCAGTTCTTC.

Written as DNA, the CDR3 is TGTGCCTGGAGTGTTGGACATAACAATCAGCCCCAGCATTTT. This sequence encodes CAWSVGHNNQPQHF. The chain joins TRBV30 to TRBJ1-5; TRBD1 is a possible D gene (5 bases). The CDR3 is made up of 14 amino acids. CDR1 is GTSNPN, CDR2 SVGIG, per germline (reference sequence). Trimming cost V 0 bases and J 3 bases, with 9 bases left between them.

V is TRBV6-6 and J is TRBJ2-7, with a weak D call TRBD1 (6 bases). This CDR3 region has 12 residues. V was pared by 6 bases and J by 7 bases, with 13 bases between. Germline assignment: CDR1 MNHNY and CDR2 SVGAGI (reference sequence). The DNA for the CDR3 is TGTGCCAGCAGCTTACAGGGAAAAGAGCAGTACTTC. Residues: CASSLQGKEQYF.

V is TRBV5-1 and J is TRBJ1-1; 9 bases agree with TRBD1. The CDR3 extends over 18 amino acids. Germline assignment: CDR1 SGHRS and CDR2 YFSETQ. Trimming at V came to 2 bases and at J to 0 bases, leaving 11 bases not matched to a gene. The CDR3, as DNA: TGCGCCAGCAGCTTTGTAGCGACAGGGGGATCCATGAACACTGAAGCTTTCTTT. Translated: CASSFVATGGSMNTEAFF.

Worth noting for this clone: The sample holds other DNA sequences that translate to the same CDR3. The rearrangement uses TRBV5-1 and TRBJ2-1; 8 bases line up with TRBD2. There are 14 residues in the CDR3. CDR1 and CDR2 (germline): SGHRS, YFSETQ. V was pared by 5 bases and J by 4 bases, with 5 bases of the junction left unmatched. CDR3 DNA: TGCGCCAGCAGTCTCGGGGGGGAGTACAATGAGCAGTTCTTC. Translation gives CASSLGGEYNEQFF.

This clone was seen only a few times. The rearrangement joins TRBV4-1 to TRBJ1-1; D remains unclear. The V end was cut by 1 base, the J end by 5 bases, with 14 bases between. Germline assignment: CDR1 MGHRA and CDR2 YSYEKL. This CDR3 has 15 amino acids. In DNA, the CDR3 is TGCGCCAGCAGCCAAGGGCCGGGGAGCTGGACTGAAGCTTTCTTT. Translated: CASSQGPGSWTEAFF.

This clone is a singleton in its sample. The genes are TRBV6-4 and TRBJ2-2, with D possibly matching TRBD2 (5 bases). In germline, CDR1 is MRHNA, CDR2 SNTAGT. Trimming removed 2 bases at V and 10 bases at J, with 11 bases between. The CDR3 is 13 residues long. The CDR3, as DNA: TGTGCCAGCAGTGACAGTTACGGGGAGGAGCTGTTTTTT. This translates into CASSDSYGEELFF.

The chain joins TRBV6-5 to TRBJ1-5; the D is unclear. Trimming took off 1 base at V and 3 bases at J, with 13 bases between the two ends. CDR1 MNHEY and CDR2 SVGAGI come from the germline V gene. The CDR3 contains 16 residues. CDR3 bases: TGTGCCAGCAGTTACTTTTTCCGGGAAACCAATCAGCCCCAGCATTTT. This sequence encodes CASSYFFRETNQPQHF.

Only a few counts were recorded for this clone. The rearrangement links TRBV7-2 to TRBJ1-1; D may be TRBD1 (5 bases). The germline gives CDR1 SGHTA, CDR2 FQGNSA. The CDR3 spans 14 residues. Trimming left V 2 bases short and J 1 base short, with 8 bases between. Here the CDR3 reads CASSLTGANTEAFF. DNA of the CDR3: TGTGCCAGCAGCTTAACAGGCGCGAACACTGAAGCTTTCTTT.